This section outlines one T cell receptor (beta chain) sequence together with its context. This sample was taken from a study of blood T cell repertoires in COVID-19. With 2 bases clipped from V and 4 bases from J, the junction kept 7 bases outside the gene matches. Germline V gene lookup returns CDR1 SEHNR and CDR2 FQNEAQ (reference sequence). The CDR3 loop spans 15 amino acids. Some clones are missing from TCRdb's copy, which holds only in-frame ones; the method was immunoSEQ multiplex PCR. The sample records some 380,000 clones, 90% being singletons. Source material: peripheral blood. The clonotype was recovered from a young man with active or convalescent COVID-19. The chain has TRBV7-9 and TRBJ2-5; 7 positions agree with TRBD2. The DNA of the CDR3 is TGTGCCAGCAGCTTACTTGGGGGGGAAGGAGAGACCCAGTACTTC. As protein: CASSLLGGEGETQYF.